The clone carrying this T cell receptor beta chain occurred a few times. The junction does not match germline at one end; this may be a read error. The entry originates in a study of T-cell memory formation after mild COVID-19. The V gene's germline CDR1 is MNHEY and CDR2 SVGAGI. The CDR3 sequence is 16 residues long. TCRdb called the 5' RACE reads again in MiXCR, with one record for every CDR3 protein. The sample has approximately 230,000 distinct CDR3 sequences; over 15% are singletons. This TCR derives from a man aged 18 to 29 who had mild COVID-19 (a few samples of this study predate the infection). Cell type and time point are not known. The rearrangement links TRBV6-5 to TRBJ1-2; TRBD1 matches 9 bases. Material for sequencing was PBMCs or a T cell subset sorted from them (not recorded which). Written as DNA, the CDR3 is TGTGCCAGCAGTACCATTACCGGGACAGGGAACTCTGGCTACACCTTC. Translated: CASSTITGTGNSGYTF.